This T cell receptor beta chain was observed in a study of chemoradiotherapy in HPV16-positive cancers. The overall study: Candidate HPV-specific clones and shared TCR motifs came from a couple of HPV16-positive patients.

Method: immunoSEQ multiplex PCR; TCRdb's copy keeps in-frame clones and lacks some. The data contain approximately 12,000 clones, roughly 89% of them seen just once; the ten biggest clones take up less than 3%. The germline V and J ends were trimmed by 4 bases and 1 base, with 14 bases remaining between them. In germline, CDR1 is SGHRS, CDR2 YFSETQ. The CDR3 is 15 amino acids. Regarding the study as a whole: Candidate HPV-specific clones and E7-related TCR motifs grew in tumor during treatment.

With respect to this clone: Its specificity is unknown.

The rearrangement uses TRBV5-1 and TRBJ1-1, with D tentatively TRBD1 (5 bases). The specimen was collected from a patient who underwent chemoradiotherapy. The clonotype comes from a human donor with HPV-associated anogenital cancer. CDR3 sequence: CASSTQGRENTEAFF. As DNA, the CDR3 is TGCGCCAGCAGCACGCAGGGACGCGAGAACACTGAAGCTTTCTTT.